One and the same sample provided the 10 T cell receptor beta chains below, sequenced in a study of graft-versus-host responses after intestinal transplantation. Co-plated with about 200,000 CFSE-labeled responder cells were about 200,000 irradiated, violet-dye-labeled stimulator cells. Using immunoSEQ multiplex PCR, the repertoire was profiled, and TCRdb retains in-frame clones only, with some absent. The sample carries roughly 8,600 clones, less than 40% recorded once. Specimen: alloreactive CD8+ T cells from a mixed lymphocyte reaction culture, collected before intestinal transplant. Subset of the sample: CFSE-low proliferating T cells sorted from roughly 6-day pre-transplant mixed lymphocyte reaction (GvH or HvG direction). The receptors here all came from a human patient who received an intestinal transplant.

Within the sample, this clone is medium-sized. The chain carries TRBV25-1 and TRBJ2-1, with D possibly matching TRBD2 (5 bases). This CDR3 contains 10 residues. Trimming shortened V by 11 bases and J by 6 bases, and 8 bases separated the two germline ends. The germline gives CDR1 MGHDK, CDR2 SYGVNS. The CDR3 region is CAAGSNEQFF. DNA of the CDR3: TGTGCCGCGGGTTCCAATGAGCAGTTCTTC.

The chain joins TRBV6-5 to TRBJ2-7; no clear D. The germline V and J ends were trimmed by 2 bases and 3 bases, with 8 bases remaining between them. CDR3 size: 13 residues. Germline V gives CDR1 MNHEY, CDR2 SVGAGI. The chain's CDR3 is CASSYGKLYEQYF. CDR3 DNA sequence: TGTGCCAGCAGTTACGGTAAACTCTACGAGCAGTACTTC.

By sample fraction, this clone is medium-sized (0.01 to 0.1%). The CDR3 bases are TGTGCCAGCAGTTTCGCTAGTATCCTCACAGATACGCAGTATTTT. Protein sequence: CASSFASILTDTQYF. The chain recombines TRBV6-5 with TRBJ2-3; no clear D gene. Looked up from germline, CDR1 is MNHEY and CDR2 is SVGAGI. There are 15 residues in the CDR3. V gave up 4 bases and J gave up 2 bases, with 13 bases separating them.

This CDR3 is CASRGFRTGDTEAFF. CDR3 nucleotides: TGTGCCAGTAGGGGGTTCCGGACAGGGGACACTGAAGCTTTCTTT. The chain recombines TRBV19 with TRBJ1-1; 9 bases agree with TRBD1. Germline CDR1 and CDR2: LNHDA and SQIVND (reference sequence). The CDR3 totals 15 residues. The V segment lost 6 bases and the J segment 3 bases; nucleotides outside the gene matches: 8.

This clone has more than one count but fewer than ten. CDR3 loop: CASSGSGQDTSTDTQYF. In DNA, the CDR3 is TGTGCCAGCAGCGGCTCCGGACAGGACACTAGCACAGATACGCAGTATTTT. The chain carries TRBV7-9 and TRBJ2-3; the match to TRBD1 covers 7 bases. V was clipped by 5 bases and J by 0 bases; unmatched bases: 11. Per the germline V gene, CDR1 is SEHNR and CDR2 is FQNEAQ (reference sequence). CDR3 length equals 17 residues.

This chain connects TRBV7-6 to TRBJ2-7; 10 bases match TRBD1. Losses at the gene ends were 1 base for V and 5 bases for J; bases not matched to a gene: 5. CDR1 and CDR2 from the germline V gene are SGHVS and FNYEAQ. This CDR3 comprises 15 residues. CDR3: CASSLDLGTGDEQYF. The DNA for the CDR3 is TGTGCCAGCAGCTTAGATTTAGGGACAGGGGACGAGCAGTACTTC. Full variable domain (missing parts from reference TRBV7-6 and TRBJ2-7): GAGVSQSPRYKVTKRGQDVALRCDPISGHVSLYWYRQALGQGPEFLTYFNYEAQQDKSGLPNDRFSAERPEGSISTLTIQRTEQRDSAMYRCASSLDLGTGDEQYFGPGTRLTVT.

The genes are TRBV4-1 and TRBJ1-2; the match to TRBD1 covers 11 bases. This CDR3 is 15 amino acids long. The trim removed 5 bases at V and 4 bases at J, leaving 6 bases unmatched. From germline, CDR1 is MGHRA and CDR2 YSYEKL. The CDR3 DNA is TGCGCCAGCAGCTGGGGACAGGGGGAGGGCTATGGCTACACCTTC. Its translation: CASSWGQGEGYGYTF.

CDR3 loop: CASSPLVGTGGQPQHF. In nucleotides, the CDR3 is TGTGCCAGCAGTCCGCTGGTCGGGACAGGGGGTCAGCCCCAGCATTTT. V usage is TRBV27 and J usage is TRBJ1-5; 11 nucleotides line up with TRBD1. Germline CDR1 MNHEY, CDR2 SMNVEV (reference sequence). V shed 5 bases, J shed 6 bases, and the junction held 9 bases outside the gene matches. The CDR3 consists of 16 residues.

The CDR3 region has the DNA TGTGCCAGCAGCCCCGGGACTCTGAACACCGGGGAGCTGTTTTTT. It yields the protein CASSPGTLNTGELFF. This chain links TRBV7-9 with TRBJ2-2; D perhaps matches TRBD2 (6 bases). V lost 5 bases and J 1 base, leaving 11 bases between the germline ends. Germline lookup yields CDR1 SEHNR and CDR2 FQNEAQ (reference sequence). The CDR3 is 15 amino acids.

Turning to this clone: This sample includes further DNA sequences coding for the same CDR3. V usage is TRBV29-1 and J usage is TRBJ1-1, with 9 bases that match TRBD1. The junction had 10 bases not matched to a gene; V was cut back by 8 bases and J by 3 bases. There are 14 residues in the CDR3. Germline loops: CDR1 SQVTM, CDR2 ANQGSEA. DNA of the CDR3: TGCAGCACGGACCCCGGGACAGGGTACACTGAAGCTTTCTTT. As protein: CSTDPGTGYTEAFF.